Shown below are 10 T cell receptor beta chains from a single sample sequenced in a study of cytomegalovirus exposure and HLA in healthy donors. The PCR employed 60 Vbeta primers together with 13 Jbeta primers. Profiled with immunoSEQ multiplex PCR; TCRdb holds only in-frame clones, not every one. The table records about 160,000 clones, roughly 80% of them present only once. Sequenced input: PBMCs. The receptors originated from a woman in her 30s in good health and CMV-seropositive.

This sequence joins TRBV10-3 and TRBJ1-1; D is uncertain. The V end was cut by 10 bases, the J end by 4 bases, with 10 bases between. Germline lookup yields CDR1 ENHRY and CDR2 SYGVKD. CDR3 length: 11 amino acids. The CDR3 bases are TGTGCCACCAAAGAGGGCACTGAAGCTTTCTTT. As protein: CATKEGTEAFF.

This clone came up a few times. The J gene is TRBJ1-1, the V gene TRBV13, with D uncertain. Trimming stripped 5 bases from V and 3 bases from J, with 10 bases between. From germline, CDR1 is PRHDT and CDR2 FYEKMQ (reference sequence). CDR3 length: 13 amino acids. CDR3 in amino acids: CASSHSVDTEAFF. CDR3 in DNA: TGTGCCAGCAGCCACAGTGTAGACACTGAAGCTTTCTTT.

J is TRBJ2-5 and V is TRBV5-6; 7 bases are shared with TRBD2. The CDR3 has 16 amino acids. Germline-derived CDR1 and CDR2 are SGHDT and YYEEEE. V lost 2 bases to trimming and J lost 4 bases; unmatched junction nucleotides: 11. This CDR3 is CASSFRGSGRGETQYF. The CDR3 coding sequence is TGTGCCAGCAGCTTTAGGGGTAGCGGGCGGGGAGAGACCCAGTACTTC.

This clone was counted between two and nine times. The chain couples TRBV9 to TRBJ2-3; 9 bases agree with TRBD2. V lost 7 bases and J lost 4; bases outside the gene matches: 4. The germline V gene encodes CDR1 SGDLS and CDR2 YYNGEE. CDR3 length equals 13 residues. DNA for the CDR3: TGTGCCAGCGCGGGGGGGGCGGCAGATACGCAGTATTTT. It yields the protein CASAGGAADTQYF.

This chain connects TRBV6-6 to TRBJ1-3; TRBD1 matches at 8 bases. The CDR3 is 16 amino acids. The trim removed 5 bases at V and 2 bases at J, leaving 8 bases unmatched. Germline CDR1 is MNHNY and CDR2 is SVGAGI (reference sequence). CDR3 loop: CASSTTGQGAGNTIYF. The CDR3 nucleotides are TGTGCCAGCAGTACCACTGGACAGGGAGCTGGAAACACCATATATTTT.

The chain couples TRBV18 to TRBJ1-2, with D unresolved. The V gene lost 2 bases and the J gene lost 8 bases, with 9 bases spanning the gap. The germline CDR1 and CDR2 sequences are KGHSH and LQKENI. There are 12 residues in the CDR3. CDR3 residues: CASSPEEGGYTF. For the CDR3, the DNA is TGTGCCAGCTCACCAGAAGAGGGCGGCTACACCTTC.

The rearrangement links TRBV5-1 to TRBJ2-2; 7 bases agree with TRBD2. From germline, CDR1 is SGHRS and CDR2 YFSETQ. This CDR3 has 15 amino acids. V shed 0 bases, J shed 7 bases, and the junction held 6 bases outside the gene matches. This CDR3 is CASSLATSLNGELFF. In DNA, the CDR3 is TGCGCCAGCAGCTTGGCGACTAGCTTAAACGGGGAGCTGTTTTTT.

The gene calls are TRBV23-1 and TRBJ2-1, with TRBD2 as a possible D gene (7 bases). TRBV23-1 is identified as an open reading frame with a role that is uncertain. The CDR3 spans 15 residues. V lost 1 base and J lost 8, with 15 bases in between. The CDR3 is CASSQYTPGGHEQFF. CDR3 sequence (DNA): TGCGCCAGCAGTCAATATACTCCCGGGGGGCATGAGCAGTTCTTC.

The J gene is TRBJ2-1, the V gene TRBV29-1; perhaps TRBD1 as D (5 bases). V lost 8 bases, J lost 0 bases, and 17 bases lay in between. Germline values: CDR1 SQVTM, CDR2 ANQGSEA. The CDR3 length is 15 residues. CDR3 in amino acids: CSHGAGLSSYNEQFF. CDR3 DNA sequence: TGCAGCCATGGGGCAGGCTTAAGCTCCTACAATGAGCAGTTCTTC.

The V call is TRBV5-6, the J call TRBJ1-1, with D tentatively TRBD1 (6 bases). This CDR3 is 14 amino acids long. Trimming stripped 4 bases from V and 1 base from J, with 11 bases between. Germline loops: CDR1 SGHDT, CDR2 YYEEEE. CDR3 sequence reads: CASSHTGKNTEAFF. Written as DNA, the CDR3 is TGTGCCAGCAGCCATACAGGGAAGAACACTGAAGCTTTCTTT.